The 5 T cell receptor beta chains below come from one sample, sequenced in a study of OX40 agonist ivuxolimab in advanced cancers. Measured with immunoSEQ multiplex PCR; TCRdb has only the in-frame clones, and not every one. The table has tens of thousands of clones, around 80% seen once. Sample: CD4+ or CD8+ T cells sorted from blood, taken in a trial of the OX40 agonist ivuxolimab. The receptors derive from an adult with an advanced solid tumor such as melanoma, head and neck, liver or kidney cancer.

Here the CDR3 DNA reads TGTGCCAGCAGCTTGAATCCGGACACCGGGGAGCTGTTTTTT. Its protein is CASSLNPDTGELFF. The genes are TRBV7-6 and TRBJ2-2; D is undetermined. The CDR3 has 14 residues. Trimming removed 3 bases from V and 3 bases from J, with 8 bases in between. The germline gives CDR1 SGHVS, CDR2 FNYEAQ.

The chain recombines TRBV5-1 with TRBJ1-2; D may be TRBD1 (6 bases). CDR3 length equals 12 residues. Trimming removed 2 bases at V and 7 bases at J, with 9 bases between. CDR1 SGHRS and CDR2 YFSETQ come from the germline V gene. In DNA, the CDR3 is TGCGCCAGCAGCTTACAGGGAGGTGGCTACACCTTC. Translated: CASSLQGGGYTF.

The chain carries TRBV7-6 and TRBJ2-3; 8 bases line up with TRBD1. There are 14 residues in the CDR3. Per the germline V gene, CDR1 is SGHVS and CDR2 is FNYEAQ. V gave up 5 bases and J gave up 6 bases; unmatched junction bases: 7. The CDR3 spells CASSHGQGRDTQYF. In DNA, the CDR3 is TGTGCCAGCAGCCACGGACAGGGAAGGGATACGCAGTATTTT. Looking up the rest from reference TRBV7-6 and TRBJ2-3 gives the full variable domain: GAGVSQSPRYKVTKRGQDVALRCDPISGHVSLYWYRQALGQGPEFLTYFNYEAQQDKSGLPNDRFSAERPEGSISTLTIQRTEQRDSAMYRCASSHGQGRDTQYFGPGTRLTVL.

The V call is TRBV5-1, the J call TRBJ2-7; no definite D call. Germline CDR1 SGHRS, CDR2 YFSETQ. This CDR3 has 14 amino acids. V was pared by 2 bases and J by 3 bases, with 12 bases between. CDR3 in DNA: TGCGCCAGCAGCTTACGATTCGGCGACTACGAGCAGTACGTC. Its protein product is CASSLRFGDYEQYV.

This clone showed up just once. The genes are TRBV29-1 and TRBJ2-5; no firm D call. CDR1 is SQVTM and CDR2 is ANQGSEA in the germline V gene. With 8 bases removed from V and 1 base from J, the gap between germline ends came to 11 bases. The CDR3 sequence is 12 residues long. CDR3 sequence reads: CSPRRSQETQYF. The CDR3 DNA sequence: TGCAGCCCTCGACGGAGCCAAGAGACCCAGTACTTC.